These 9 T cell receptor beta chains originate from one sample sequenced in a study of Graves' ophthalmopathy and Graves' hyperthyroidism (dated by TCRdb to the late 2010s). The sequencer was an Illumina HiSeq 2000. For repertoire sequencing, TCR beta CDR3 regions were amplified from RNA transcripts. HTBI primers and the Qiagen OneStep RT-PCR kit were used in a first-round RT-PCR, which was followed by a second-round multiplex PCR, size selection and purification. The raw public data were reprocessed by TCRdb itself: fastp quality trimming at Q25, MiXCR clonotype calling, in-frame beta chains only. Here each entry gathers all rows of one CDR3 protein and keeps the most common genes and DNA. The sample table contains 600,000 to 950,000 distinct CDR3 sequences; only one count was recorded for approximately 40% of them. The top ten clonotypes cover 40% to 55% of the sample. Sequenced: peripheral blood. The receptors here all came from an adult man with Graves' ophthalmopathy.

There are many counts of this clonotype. The CDR3 spells CASNTVYPEQYF. The CDR3 bases are TGTGCCAGCAACACAGTTTATCCCGAGCAGTACTTC. This rearrangement joins TRBV2 to TRBJ2-7; D unresolved. Deletions cut 7 bases from V and 6 bases from J, with 13 bases between. The germline V gene has CDR1 SNHLY and CDR2 FYNNEI. This CDR3 is 12 amino acids long. Supplemented by reference TRBV2 and TRBJ2-7, the full variable domain reads EPEVTQTPSHQVTQMGQEVILRCVPISNHLYFYWYRQILGQKVEFLVSFYNNEISEKSEIFDDQFSVERPDGSNFTLKIRSTKLEDSAMYFCASNTVYPEQYFGPGTRLTVT.

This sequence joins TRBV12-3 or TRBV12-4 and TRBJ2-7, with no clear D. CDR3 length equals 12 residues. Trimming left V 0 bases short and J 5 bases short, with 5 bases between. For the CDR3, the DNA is TGTGCCAGCAGTTTAGCGGTCAACGAGCAGTACTTC. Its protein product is CASSLAVNEQYF.

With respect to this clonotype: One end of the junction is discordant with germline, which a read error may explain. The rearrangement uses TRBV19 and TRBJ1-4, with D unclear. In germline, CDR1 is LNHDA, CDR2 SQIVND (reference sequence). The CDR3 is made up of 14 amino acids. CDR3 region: CASRLTALDVKLFF. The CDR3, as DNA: TGCGCCAGCCGGCTTACAGCACTCGACGTAAAACTGTTTTTT.

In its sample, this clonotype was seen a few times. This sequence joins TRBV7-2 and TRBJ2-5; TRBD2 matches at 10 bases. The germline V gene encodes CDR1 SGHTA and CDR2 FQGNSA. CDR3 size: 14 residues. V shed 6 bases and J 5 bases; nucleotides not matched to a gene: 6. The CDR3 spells CASREAGGPETQYF. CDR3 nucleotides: TGTGCCAGCAGAGAAGCGGGGGGGCCCGAGACCCAGTACTTC.

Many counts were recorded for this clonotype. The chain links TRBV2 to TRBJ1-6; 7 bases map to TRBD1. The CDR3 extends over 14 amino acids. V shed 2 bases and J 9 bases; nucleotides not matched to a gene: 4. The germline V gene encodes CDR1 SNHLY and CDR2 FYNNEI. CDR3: CASSERGPRSPLHF. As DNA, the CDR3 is TGTGCCAGCAGTGAAAGGGGGCCGCGTTCACCCCTCCACTTT.

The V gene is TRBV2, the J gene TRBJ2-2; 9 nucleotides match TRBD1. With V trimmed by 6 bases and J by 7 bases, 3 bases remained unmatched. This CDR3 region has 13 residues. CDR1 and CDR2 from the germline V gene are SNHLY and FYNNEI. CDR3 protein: CASRRTGVGELFF. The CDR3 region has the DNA TGTGCCAGCAGGCGGACAGGGGTCGGGGAGCTGTTTTTT.

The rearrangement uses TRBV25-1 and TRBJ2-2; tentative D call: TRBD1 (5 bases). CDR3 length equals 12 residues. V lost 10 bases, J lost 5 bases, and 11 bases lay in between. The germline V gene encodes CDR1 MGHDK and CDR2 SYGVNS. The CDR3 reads CATGKETGELFF. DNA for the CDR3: TGTGCCACAGGGAAAGAAACCGGGGAGCTGTTTTTT.

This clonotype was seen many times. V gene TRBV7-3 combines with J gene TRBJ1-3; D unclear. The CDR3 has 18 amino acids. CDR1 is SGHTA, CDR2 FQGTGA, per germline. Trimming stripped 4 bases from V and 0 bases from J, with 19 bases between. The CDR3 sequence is CASSSLGEISSSGNTIYF. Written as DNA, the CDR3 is TGTGCCAGCAGCTCCCTCGGGGAAATCTCGAGCTCTGGAAACACCATATATTTT.

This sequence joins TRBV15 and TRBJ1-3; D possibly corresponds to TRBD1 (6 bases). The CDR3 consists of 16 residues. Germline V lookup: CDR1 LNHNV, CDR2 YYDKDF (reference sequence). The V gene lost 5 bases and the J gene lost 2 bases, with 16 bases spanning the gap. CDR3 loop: CATSGTVTGAGNTIYF. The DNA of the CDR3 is TGTGCCACCAGCGGGACGGTGACAGGAGCTGGAAACACCATATATTTT. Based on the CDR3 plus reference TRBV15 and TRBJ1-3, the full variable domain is DAMVIQNPRYQVTQFGKPVTLSCSQTLNHNVMYWYQQKSSQAPKLLFHYYDKDFNNEADTPDNFQSRRPNTSFCFLDIRSPGLGDTAMYLCATSGTVTGAGNTIYFGEGSWLTVV.